This T cell receptor beta chain was sequenced for a study of identical twins. Using its own MiXCR run on the 5' RACE reads, TCRdb lists one record per CDR3 protein. This sample has roughly 630,000 distinct CDR3 sequences, with 7.1% found just once. The V gene's germline CDR1 is SGHRS and CDR2 YFSETQ. The length of the CDR3 is 16 residues. V dropped 6 bases and J dropped 5; count of bases not matched to a gene: 7. This clonotype was seen only a few times. The same sample was also used in a study of yellow fever vaccine responses in identical twins.

The V call is TRBV5-1, the J call TRBJ2-3, with TRBD2 identical over 15 bases. This TCR was sampled from a young woman in good health. The specimen was PBMCs. The CDR3 DNA reads TGCGCCAGCACCCCCGGACTAGCGGGGGGGAAAGATACGCAGTATTTT. It specifies CASTPGLAGGKDTQYF.